This T cell receptor beta chain was retrieved from a study of cytomegalovirus exposure and HLA in healthy donors. Study background: From HLA-typed donors, an early data release held around 80 million unique TCRs.

Overall study findings and caveats: Earlier analysis found most TCR beta V segments productive about 90% or about 30% of the time.

Unrecorded immune exposures were likely, despite nominal health at sampling. CMV serostatus was not recorded for this donor. Germline-derived CDR1 and CDR2 are SEHNR and FQNEAQ (reference sequence). The ends lost 5 bases at V and 5 bases at J; junction bases unmatched: 1. The CDR3 is 12 residues long. The PCR was carried out with 60 Vbeta primers and 13 Jbeta primers. Measured with immunoSEQ multiplex PCR; TCRdb has only the in-frame clones, and not every one. The table shows over 150,000 clones, with 75% to 90% occurring only once. Notes on this clone: Antigen unknown.

The chain combines TRBV7-9 with TRBJ2-7, with 9 bases aligning to TRBD1. Input material: PBMCs. The receptor was derived from a human donor in good health. In DNA, the CDR3 is TGTGCCAGCAGCAGGACAGGGGACGAGCAGTACTTC. It encodes CASSRTGDEQYF.